Below, 19 T cell receptor beta chains from the same sample are listed, as sequenced in a study of blood T cells in healthy people across ages. A second PCR of 7 to 11 cycles used a sample-barcoded 5' primer and a J-beta primer mix. TCRdb itself ran the 5' RACE reads through MiXCR, one entry per CDR3 protein. The sample consists of hundreds of thousands of distinct CDR3 sequences, about a fifth of them appearing once. The sample taken for sequencing was blood. These receptor sequences come from a man between 65 and 85 years old in good health.

This clonotype was detected many times. This rearrangement joins TRBV4-1 to TRBJ2-7; 8 positions match TRBD2. The V gene's germline CDR1 is MGHRA and CDR2 YSYEKL. The CDR3 totals 17 residues. V lost 0 bases and J lost 0; bases outside the gene matches: 7. CDR3 in amino acids: CASSQELAVDSSYEQYF. CDR3 coding DNA: TGCGCCAGCAGCCAAGAACTAGCGGTGGATAGCTCCTACGAGCAGTACTTC.

This clonotype was detected a few times. This chain joins TRBV7-8 and TRBJ1-1; 11 bases align to TRBD1. V lost 2 bases and J lost 6; bases outside the gene matches: 5. The CDR3 covers 15 residues. Germline CDR1 reads SGHVS; CDR2 reads FQNEAQ. CDR3 in amino acids: CASSLRDRGISEAFF. DNA for the CDR3: TGTGCCAGCAGCTTAAGGGACAGGGGGATTTCTGAAGCTTTCTTT.

The CDR3: CASSQKPGSEVEQYF. CDR3 in DNA: TGTGCCAGCAGTCAAAAACCTGGCTCTGAGGTCGAGCAGTACTTC. The V and J genes are TRBV6-1 and TRBJ2-5, with D uncertain. The J call may be in error: the DNA end matches TRBJ2-7 better. The CDR3 covers 15 residues. Germline V gene lookup returns CDR1 MNHNS and CDR2 SASEGT.

At least ten counts were recorded for this clonotype. V gene TRBV29-1 combines with J gene TRBJ2-1; D possibly matches TRBD1 or TRBD2 (5 bases each). V lost 6 bases, J lost 6 bases, and 15 bases lay in between. The CDR3 is made up of 13 amino acids. Germline V gene data show CDR1 as SQVTM and CDR2 as ANQGSEA. In nucleotides, the CDR3 is TGCAGCGTACTCCGGGACGGCGGCAATGAGCAGTTCTTC. Translation: CSVLRDGGNEQFF.

The CDR3 DNA sequence: TGCAGCGTTAGGATGGGGCAGGGCTACGAGCAGTACTTC. It specifies CSVRMGQGYEQYF. V usage is TRBV29-1 and J usage is TRBJ2-7, with D perhaps matching TRBD1 (5 bases). The CDR3 consists of 13 residues. The V end lost 5 bases, the J end lost 3 bases, and 14 bases lay between the germline ends. Germline lookup yields CDR1 SQVTM and CDR2 ANQGSEA.

This chain connects TRBV18 to TRBJ1-2; 8 positions agree with TRBD1. The CDR3 runs 14 residues. Per germline, CDR1 KGHSH and CDR2 LQKENI. J lost 5 bases, V lost 4 bases, and 6 bases had no gene match. In DNA, the CDR3 is TGTGCCAGCTCACGGGAGACAGGGGAGTATGGCTACACCTTC. This translates into CASSRETGEYGYTF.

CDR3 in amino acids: CASSLGLANEKLFF. DNA for the CDR3: TGTGCCAGCAGCTTAGGACTGGCTAATGAAAAACTGTTTTTT. The V and J genes are TRBV7-9 and TRBJ1-4; no clear D gene. V was shortened by 1 base and J by 3 bases, with 6 bases between the two germline ends. CDR3 size: 14 residues. CDR1 and CDR2 (germline): SEHNR, FQNEAQ (reference sequence).

The table lists this clonotype with a few counts. The CDR3 region is CASSDGRSGANVLTF. CDR3 nucleotide sequence: TGTGCCAGCAGTGACGGGAGAAGTGGGGCCAACGTCCTGACTTTC. The chain is built from TRBV25-1 and TRBJ2-6, with a possible D match to TRBD2 (6 bases). V gave up 3 bases and J gave up 3 bases, with 9 bases separating them. The CDR3 sequence is 15 residues long. Germline assignment: CDR1 MGHDK and CDR2 SYGVNS. Full variable domain (rest looked up from reference TRBV25-1 and TRBJ2-6): EADIYQTPRYLVIGTGKKITLECSQTMGHDKMYWYQQDPGMELHLIHYSYGVNSTEKGDLSSESTVSRIRTEHFPLTLESARPSHTSQYLCASSDGRSGANVLTFGAGSRLTVL.

This clonotype was seen once. V gene TRBV6-1 combines with J gene TRBJ1-4; 7 bases line up with TRBD1. From germline, CDR1 is MNHNS and CDR2 SASEGT. The ends lost 3 bases at V and 4 bases at J; junction bases unmatched: 8. The CDR3 length is 16 residues. In DNA form, the CDR3 reads TGTGCCAGCAGTGATACGGCAGGGGGGGATAATGAAAAACTGTTTTTT. Its translation: CASSDTAGGDNEKLFF.

This clonotype was observed many times. The V and J genes are TRBV12-3 or TRBV12-4 and TRBJ1-2, with D hard to call. V lost 4 bases and J 4 bases, leaving 10 bases between the germline ends. The CDR3 is made up of 13 amino acids. CDR3 DNA: TGTGCCAGCAGTTCAGGACGGGTCTATGGCTACACCTTC. Encoded protein: CASSSGRVYGYTF.

In this sample, this clonotype turned up once. The CDR3 here is CASSNYGSNTQYF. The DNA for the CDR3 is TGTGCCAGCAGCAACTACGGGAGTAATACGCAGTATTTT. V is TRBV12-3 or TRBV12-4 and J is TRBJ2-3, with D perhaps TRBD2 (6 bases). V was clipped by 6 bases and J by 7 bases, with 14 bases between them. The CDR3 has 13 residues.

The rearrangement joins TRBV19 to TRBJ2-2; unclear D gene. The CDR3 is 14 amino acids. Germline CDR1 reads LNHDA; CDR2 reads SQIVND (reference sequence). The V gene lost 10 bases and the J gene lost 1 base, with 13 bases spanning the gap. The CDR3 protein is CATSVGLNTGELFF. The CDR3 DNA follows: TGTGCCACTTCAGTAGGCCTGAACACCGGGGAGCTGTTTTTT.

Only a few counts were recorded for this clonotype. This rearrangement joins TRBV5-1 to TRBJ2-3; D is ambiguous. Trimming removed 0 bases from V and 5 bases from J, with 10 bases in between. Germline values: CDR1 SGHRS, CDR2 YFSETQ. The CDR3 contains 14 residues. The CDR3 is CASSLGSKEDTQYF. CDR3 in DNA: TGCGCCAGCAGCTTGGGATCGAAGGAAGATACGCAGTATTTT.

This clonotype is a singleton in its sample. For the CDR3, the DNA is TGTGCCAGCAATGAAGGGGGCAGCACAGATACGCAGTATTTT. This codes for CASNEGGSTDTQYF. The V gene is TRBV3-1, the J gene TRBJ2-3, with TRBD1 matching 7 bases. CDR3 length: 14 residues. After removal of 7 bases from V and 0 bases from J, the junction contained 4 bases not matched to a gene. Per the germline V gene, CDR1 is LGHDT and CDR2 is YNNKEL (reference sequence).

The chain combines TRBV20-1 with TRBJ1-2; D is undetermined. CDR1 is DFQATT, CDR2 SNEGSKA, per germline (reference sequence). CDR3 length: 10 amino acids. Trimming cost V 4 bases and J 6 bases, with 6 bases left between them. The CDR3 here is CSAIRDGYTF. CDR3 DNA sequence: TGCAGTGCTATAAGGGATGGCTACACCTTC.

This clonotype was seen a few times. The rearrangement joins TRBV9 to TRBJ2-5; no clear D gene. The end of the DNA fits TRBJ2-7 better, so the J call may be wrong. The CDR3 is 12 residues long. Germline CDR1 is SGDLS and CDR2 is YYNGEE. The CDR3 reads CASSVPDSEQYV. The CDR3 region has the DNA TGTGCCAGCAGCGTTCCAGATTCCGAGCAGTACGTC.

This clonotype has only a few counts. The chain joins TRBV5-1 to TRBJ1-1; D is uncertain. The V gene lost 1 base and the J gene lost 1 base, with 8 bases spanning the gap. The CDR3 is made up of 14 amino acids. The germline V gene encodes CDR1 SGHRS and CDR2 YFSETQ. Here the CDR3 reads CASSLISPNTEAFF. CDR3 DNA sequence: TGCGCCAGCAGCTTGATATCCCCGAACACTGAAGCTTTCTTT.

This clonotype came up a few times. The V gene is TRBV28, the J gene TRBJ2-4; 9 nucleotides agree with TRBD2. The CDR3 runs 17 residues. Germline loops: CDR1 MDHEN, CDR2 SYDVKM. V shed 4 bases and J 0 bases; nucleotides not matched to a gene: 7. Here the CDR3 DNA reads TGTGCCAGCAGTTCGGCGGGGGGGACTATAGCCAAAAACATTCAGTACTTC. Its translation is CASSSAGGTIAKNIQYF.

This clonotype appeared a few times. The rearrangement links TRBV18 to TRBJ2-1; no reliable D call. Trimming removed 3 bases from V and 8 bases from J, with 14 bases in between. The CDR3 totals 14 residues. Germline CDR1 is KGHSH and CDR2 is LQKENI. This chain's CDR3 is CASSPPSTRDEQFF. CDR3 DNA sequence: TGTGCCAGCTCACCCCCCTCGACCCGCGATGAGCAGTTCTTC. Using reference TRBV18 and TRBJ2-1 for the parts outside the CDR3, the full variable domain is NAGVMQNPRHLVRRRGQEARLRCSPMKGHSHVYWYRQLPEEGLKFMVYLQKENIIDESGMPKERFSAEFPKEGPSILRIQQVVRGDSAAYFCASSPPSTRDEQFFGPGTRLTVL.